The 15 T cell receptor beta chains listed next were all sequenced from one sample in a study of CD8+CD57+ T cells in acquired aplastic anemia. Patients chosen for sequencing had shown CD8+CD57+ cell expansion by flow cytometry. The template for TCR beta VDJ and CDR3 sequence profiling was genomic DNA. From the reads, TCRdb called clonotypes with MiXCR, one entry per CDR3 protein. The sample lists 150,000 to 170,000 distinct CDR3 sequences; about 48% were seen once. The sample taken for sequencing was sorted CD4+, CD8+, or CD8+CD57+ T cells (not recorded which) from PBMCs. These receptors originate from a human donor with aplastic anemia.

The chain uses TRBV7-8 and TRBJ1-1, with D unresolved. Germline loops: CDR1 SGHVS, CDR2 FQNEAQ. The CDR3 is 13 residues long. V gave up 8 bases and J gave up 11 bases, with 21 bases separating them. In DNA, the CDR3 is TGTGCCAGCTTAATCCTGGGGTCAGGTAGCGCTTTCTTT. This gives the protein CASLILGSGSAFF. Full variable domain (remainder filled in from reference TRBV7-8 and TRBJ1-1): GAGVSQSPRYKVAKRGQDVALRCDPISGHVSLFWYQQALGQGPEFLTYFQNEAQLDKSGLPSDRFFAERPEGSVSTLKIQRTQQEDSAVYLCASLILGSGSAFFGQGTRLTVV.

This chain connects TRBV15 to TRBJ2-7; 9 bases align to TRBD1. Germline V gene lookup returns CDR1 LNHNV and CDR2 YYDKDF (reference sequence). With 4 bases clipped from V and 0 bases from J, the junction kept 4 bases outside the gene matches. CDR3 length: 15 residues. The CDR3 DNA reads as TGTGCCACCAGCAAACCGGGACAGGGCTCCTACGAGCAGTACTTC. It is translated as CATSKPGQGSYEQYF.

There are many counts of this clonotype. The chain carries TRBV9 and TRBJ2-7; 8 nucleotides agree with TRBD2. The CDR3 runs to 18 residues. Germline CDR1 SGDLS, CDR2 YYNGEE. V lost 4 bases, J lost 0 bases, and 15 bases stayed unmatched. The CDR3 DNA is TGTGCCAGCAGCCCCCGGGAGGGGCGGGGGGAGAACTCCTACGAGCAGTACTTC. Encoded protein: CASSPREGRGENSYEQYF.

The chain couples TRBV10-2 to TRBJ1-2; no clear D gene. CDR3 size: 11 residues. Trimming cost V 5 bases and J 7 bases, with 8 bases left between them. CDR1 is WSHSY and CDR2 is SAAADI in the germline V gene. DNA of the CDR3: TGCGCCAGCAGTTACGCGGTTGGCTACACCTTC. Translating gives CASSYAVGYTF.

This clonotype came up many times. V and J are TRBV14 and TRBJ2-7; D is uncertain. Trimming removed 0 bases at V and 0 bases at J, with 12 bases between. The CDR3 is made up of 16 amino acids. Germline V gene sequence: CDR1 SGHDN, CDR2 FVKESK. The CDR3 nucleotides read TGTGCCAGCAGCCAAGATTACGGGTCAGCCTCCTACGAGCAGTACTTC. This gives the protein CASSQDYGSASYEQYF.

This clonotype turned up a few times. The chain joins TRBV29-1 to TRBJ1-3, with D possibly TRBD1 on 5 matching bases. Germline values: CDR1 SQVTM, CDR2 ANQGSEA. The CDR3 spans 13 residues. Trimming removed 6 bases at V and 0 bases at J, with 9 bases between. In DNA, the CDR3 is TGCAGCGTGGGACTGAGCTCTGGAAACACCATATATTTT. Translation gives CSVGLSSGNTIYF.

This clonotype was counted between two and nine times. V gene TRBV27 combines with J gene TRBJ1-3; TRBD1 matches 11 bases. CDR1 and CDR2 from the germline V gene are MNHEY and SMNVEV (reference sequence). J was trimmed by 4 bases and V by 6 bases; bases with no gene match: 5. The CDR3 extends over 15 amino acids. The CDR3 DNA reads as TGTGCCAGCAGCATGGACAGGGGGCAGGGAAACACCATATATTTT. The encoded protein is CASSMDRGQGNTIYF.

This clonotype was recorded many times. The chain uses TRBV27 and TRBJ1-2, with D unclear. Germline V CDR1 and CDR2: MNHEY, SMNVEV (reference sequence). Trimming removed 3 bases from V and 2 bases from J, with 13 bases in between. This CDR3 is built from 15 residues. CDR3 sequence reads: CASSFLQRRNYGYTF. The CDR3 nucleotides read TGTGCCAGCAGTTTTCTACAGCGCCGAAACTATGGCTACACCTTC.

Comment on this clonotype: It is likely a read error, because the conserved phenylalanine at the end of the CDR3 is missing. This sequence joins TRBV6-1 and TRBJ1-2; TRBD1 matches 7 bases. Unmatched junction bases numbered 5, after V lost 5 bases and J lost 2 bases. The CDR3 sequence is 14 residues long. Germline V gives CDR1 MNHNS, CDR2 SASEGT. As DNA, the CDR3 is TGTGCCAGCAGTCCAGGGACAGCGAACTATGGCTACACCCTC. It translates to CASSPGTANYGYTL.

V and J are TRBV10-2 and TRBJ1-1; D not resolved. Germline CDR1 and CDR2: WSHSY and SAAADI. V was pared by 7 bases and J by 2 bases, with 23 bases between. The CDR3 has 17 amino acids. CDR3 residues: CASKGSLRAPLNTEAFF. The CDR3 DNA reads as TGCGCCAGCAAGGGCAGCTTAAGAGCACCCCTCAACACTGAAGCTTTCTTT.

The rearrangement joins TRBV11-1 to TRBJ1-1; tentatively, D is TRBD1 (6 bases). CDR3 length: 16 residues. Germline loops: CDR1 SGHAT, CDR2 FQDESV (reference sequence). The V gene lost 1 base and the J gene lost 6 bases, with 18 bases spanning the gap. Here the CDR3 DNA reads TGTGCCAGCAGCTTAGGTCGGCAGGGGATGGAATCTGAAGCTTTCTTT. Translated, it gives CASSLGRQGMESEAFF.

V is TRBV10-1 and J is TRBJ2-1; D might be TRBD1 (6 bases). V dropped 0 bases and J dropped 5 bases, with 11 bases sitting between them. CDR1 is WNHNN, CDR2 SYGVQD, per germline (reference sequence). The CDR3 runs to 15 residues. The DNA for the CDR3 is TGCGCCAGCAGTGAGTCGGGGGCACCGCACAATGAGCAGTTCTTC. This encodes CASSESGAPHNEQFF.

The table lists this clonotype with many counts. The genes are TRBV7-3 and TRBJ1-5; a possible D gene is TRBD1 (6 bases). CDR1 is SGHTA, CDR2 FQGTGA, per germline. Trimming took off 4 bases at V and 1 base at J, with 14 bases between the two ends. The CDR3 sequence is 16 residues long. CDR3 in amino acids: CASSSRGWESNQPQHF. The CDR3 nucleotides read TGTGCCAGCAGCTCGAGGGGGTGGGAAAGCAATCAGCCCCAGCATTTT.

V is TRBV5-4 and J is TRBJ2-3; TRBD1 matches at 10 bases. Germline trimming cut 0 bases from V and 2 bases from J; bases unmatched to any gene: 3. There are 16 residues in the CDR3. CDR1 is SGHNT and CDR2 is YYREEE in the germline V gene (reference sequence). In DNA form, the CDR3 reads TGTGCCAGCAGCTTGGCCGGGACAGGGGACACAGATACGCAGTATTTT. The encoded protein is CASSLAGTGDTDTQYF.

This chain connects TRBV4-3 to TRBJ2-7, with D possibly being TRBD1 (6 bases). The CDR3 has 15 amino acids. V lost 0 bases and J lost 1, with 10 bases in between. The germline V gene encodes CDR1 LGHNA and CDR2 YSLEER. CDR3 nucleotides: TGCGCCAGCAGCCAAGACCCGGACAGTTCCTACGAGCAGTACTTC. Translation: CASSQDPDSSYEQYF.